This paragraph reports one TCR beta chain. This entry belongs to a study of T cell changes during pregnancy in multiple sclerosis. The method was immunoSEQ multiplex PCR; TCRdb's version includes in-frame clones alone and lacks a portion of them. The sample comprises around 81,000 clones, approximately 92% of which are singletons, and about 4% rests with the top ten. Germline V gene data show CDR1 as SNHLY and CDR2 as FYNNEI. This CDR3 contains 15 residues. Trimming left V 4 bases short and J 0 bases short, with 10 bases between. The source of this sequence is a female donor in good health, enrolled as a control in a pregnancy study. The V call is TRBV2, the J call TRBJ2-4; D ambiguous. The material was peripheral blood, obtained after pregnancy. This chain's CDR3 is CASSVEALAKNIQYF. Written as DNA, the CDR3 is TGTGCCAGCAGTGTTGAGGCTCTAGCCAAAAACATTCAGTACTTC.